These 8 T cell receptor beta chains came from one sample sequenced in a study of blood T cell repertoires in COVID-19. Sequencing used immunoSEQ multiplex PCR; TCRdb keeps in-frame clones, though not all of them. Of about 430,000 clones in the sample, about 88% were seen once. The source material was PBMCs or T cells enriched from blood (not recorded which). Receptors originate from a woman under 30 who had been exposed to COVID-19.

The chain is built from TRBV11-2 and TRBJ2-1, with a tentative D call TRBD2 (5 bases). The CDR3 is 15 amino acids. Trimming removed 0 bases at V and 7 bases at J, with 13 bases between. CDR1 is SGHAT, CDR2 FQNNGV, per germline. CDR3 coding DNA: TGTGCCAGCAGCTTAGAAGGGCGAGGGTTGAATGAGCAGTTCTTC. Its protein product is CASSLEGRGLNEQFF.

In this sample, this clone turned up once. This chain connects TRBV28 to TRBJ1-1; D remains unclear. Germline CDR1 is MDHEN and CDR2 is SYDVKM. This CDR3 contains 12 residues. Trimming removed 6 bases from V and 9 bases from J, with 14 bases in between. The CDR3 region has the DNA TGTGCCAGCAGCCCAGATAGGAGGAAAGCTTTCTTT. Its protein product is CASSPDRRKAFF.

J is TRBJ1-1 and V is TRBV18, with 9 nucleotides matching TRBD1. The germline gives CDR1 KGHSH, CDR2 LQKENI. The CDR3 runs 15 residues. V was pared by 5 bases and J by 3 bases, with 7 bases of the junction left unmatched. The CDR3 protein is CASSSTGGSYTEAFF. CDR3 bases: TGTGCCAGCTCATCGACAGGGGGATCGTACACTGAAGCTTTCTTT.

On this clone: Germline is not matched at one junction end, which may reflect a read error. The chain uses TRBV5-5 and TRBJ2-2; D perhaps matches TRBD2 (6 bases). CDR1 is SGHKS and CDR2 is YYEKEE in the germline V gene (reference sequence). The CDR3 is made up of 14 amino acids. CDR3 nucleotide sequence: TGTGCCAGCAGCTTGGTCCGGGGGACCGGAGAGCTGTTTTTT. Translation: CASSLVRGTGELFF. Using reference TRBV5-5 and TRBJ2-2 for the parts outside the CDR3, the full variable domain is DAGVTQSPTHLIKTRGQQVTLRCSPISGHKSVSWYQQVLGQGPQFIFQYYEKEERGRGNFPDRFSARQFPNYSSELNVNALLLGDSALYLCASSLVRGTGELFFGEGSRLTVL.

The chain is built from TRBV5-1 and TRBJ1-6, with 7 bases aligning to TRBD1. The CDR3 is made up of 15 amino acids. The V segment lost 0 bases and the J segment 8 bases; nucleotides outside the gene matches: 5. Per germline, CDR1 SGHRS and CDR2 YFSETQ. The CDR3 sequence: CASSLAGGSYSPLHF. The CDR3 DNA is TGCGCCAGCAGCTTGGCAGGGGGATCGTATTCACCCCTCCACTTT.

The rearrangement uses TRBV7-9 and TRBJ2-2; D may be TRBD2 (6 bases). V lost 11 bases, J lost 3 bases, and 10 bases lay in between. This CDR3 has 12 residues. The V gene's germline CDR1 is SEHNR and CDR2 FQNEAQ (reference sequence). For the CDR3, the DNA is TGTGCCTCTGGCGGGGACACCGGGGAGCTGTTTTTT. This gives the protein CASGGDTGELFF.

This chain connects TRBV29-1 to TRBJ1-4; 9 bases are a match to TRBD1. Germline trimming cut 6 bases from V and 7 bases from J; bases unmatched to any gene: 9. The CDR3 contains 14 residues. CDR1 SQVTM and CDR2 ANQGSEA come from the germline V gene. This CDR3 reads CSVKGTGSSEKLFF. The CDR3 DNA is TGCAGCGTGAAGGGGACAGGGTCCAGTGAAAAACTGTTTTTT.

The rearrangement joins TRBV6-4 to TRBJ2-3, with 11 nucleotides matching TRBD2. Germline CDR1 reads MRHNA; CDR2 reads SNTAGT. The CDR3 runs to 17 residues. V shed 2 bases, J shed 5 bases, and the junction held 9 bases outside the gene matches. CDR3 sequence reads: CASSDIQISGREDTQYF. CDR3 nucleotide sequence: TGTGCCAGCAGTGACATCCAAATTAGCGGGAGGGAAGATACGCAGTATTTT.